The T cell receptor (beta chain) under discussion was sequenced for a study of T cells after yellow fever vaccination. The study's findings and limits: Abundant contaminating clonotypes from the bulk population could appear in FACS-sorted repertoires.

The V gene's germline CDR1 is DFQATT and CDR2 SNEGSKA (reference sequence). J lost 11 bases, V lost 2 bases, and 11 bases had no gene match. CDR3 size: 14 residues. A single record per CDR3 protein comes from TCRdb applying MiXCR to the 5' RACE reads. The sample holds some 600,000 distinct CDR3 sequences; about 15% are singletons and the top ten take 17%. Concerning this clonotype: Its target is not known.

The chain couples TRBV20-1 to TRBJ2-3; TRBD2 aligns across 9 bases. Sequences were derived from PBMCs, sampled about 5 days after the first yellow fever vaccination. This sequence was found in a man aged 18 to 29 who received the YFV17D yellow fever vaccine. CDR3 sequence: CSARRGGVERGQYF. CDR3 sequence (DNA): TGCAGTGCTAGACGCGGGGGGGTGGAGCGAGGGCAGTATTTT.